Listed below are T cell receptor beta chains from one sample, sequenced in a study of shared clonotypes between healthy human individuals. The data were produced by immunoSEQ multiplex PCR, yet TCRdb's version contains in-frame clones alone and is incomplete. The data contain nearly 1 million clones, approximately 80% of them singletons. The source material was memory CD4+ T cells sorted from blood. These TCRs come from a man between 18 and 29 years old in good health. Both conserved end residues are part of each CDR3.

CDR3aa: CSVGGLADTQYF
j_gene: TRBJ2-3
v_gene: TRBV29-1

CDR3aa: CASSFGAGRSYEQYF
j_gene: TRBJ2-7
v_gene: TRBV11-2

CDR3aa: CASSVPGGGETQYF
j_gene: TRBJ2-5
v_gene: TRBV28

CDR3aa: CASSLGGQETQYF
j_gene: TRBJ2-5
v_gene: TRBV28

CDR3aa: CASSLQEYGELFF
j_gene: TRBJ2-2
v_gene: TRBV7-2

CDR3aa: CASSQVGDQPQHF
j_gene: TRBJ1-5
v_gene: TRBV4-1

CDR3aa: CASSSIDRKNAEQYF
j_gene: TRBJ2-7
v_gene: TRBV7-8

CDR3aa: CASSLRGGAGELFF
j_gene: TRBJ2-2
v_gene: TRBV28

CDR3aa: CASSPFNTGIGTDTQYF
j_gene: TRBJ2-3
v_gene: TRBV7-2

CDR3aa: CASSLMASGSNEQYF
j_gene: TRBJ2-7
v_gene: TRBV5-4

CDR3aa: CASKIVLGGYTF
j_gene: TRBJ1-2
v_gene: TRBV6-1

CDR3aa: CASYKGTGGTEAFF
j_gene: TRBJ1-1
v_gene: TRBV5-1

CDR3aa: CASSRGGAFEQYF
j_gene: TRBJ2-7
v_gene: TRBV27

CDR3aa: CASSSGLGEQFF
j_gene: TRBJ2-1
v_gene: TRBV7-2

CDR3aa: CASSRYRGRDGYTF
j_gene: TRBJ1-2
v_gene: TRBV6-5

CDR3aa: CASSSYRDRVHEQYF
j_gene: TRBJ2-7
v_gene: TRBV5-4

CDR3aa: CSARDTGEQFF
j_gene: TRBJ2-1
v_gene: TRBV20-1

CDR3aa: CASSLQKGIFSGNTIYF
j_gene: TRBJ1-3
v_gene: TRBV11-2